The clone carrying this TCR beta chain was recorded at least ten times. Its antigen is unknown. TCRdb processed the 5' RACE reads anew with MiXCR; each CDR3 protein has one entry. The sample holds 300,000 to 400,000 distinct CDR3 sequences, 15% seen once. Trimming took off 4 bases at V and 4 bases at J, with 14 bases between the two ends. The CDR3 is 15 residues long. Germline CDR1 MDHEN, CDR2 SYDVKM. The record originates from a study of T-cell memory formation after mild COVID-19. Study outcomes and limitations: Pre-infection memory contained some responding clones, which suggested that cross-reactive memory had joined. The SARS-CoV-2 specificity of second-wave clones reaching peak at day 37 remained unverified.

The rearrangement uses TRBV28 and TRBJ1-5; tentatively, D is TRBD1 (5 bases). This sequence was found in a man between 18 and 29 years old who had mild COVID-19 (a few samples of this study predate the infection). Cell type and time point are not known. Sequenced sample: PBMCs or a T cell subset sorted from them (not recorded which). The chain's CDR3 is CASSSADRINQPQHF. CDR3 nucleotide sequence: TGTGCCAGCAGTTCGGCAGACAGAATTAATCAGCCCCAGCATTTT.